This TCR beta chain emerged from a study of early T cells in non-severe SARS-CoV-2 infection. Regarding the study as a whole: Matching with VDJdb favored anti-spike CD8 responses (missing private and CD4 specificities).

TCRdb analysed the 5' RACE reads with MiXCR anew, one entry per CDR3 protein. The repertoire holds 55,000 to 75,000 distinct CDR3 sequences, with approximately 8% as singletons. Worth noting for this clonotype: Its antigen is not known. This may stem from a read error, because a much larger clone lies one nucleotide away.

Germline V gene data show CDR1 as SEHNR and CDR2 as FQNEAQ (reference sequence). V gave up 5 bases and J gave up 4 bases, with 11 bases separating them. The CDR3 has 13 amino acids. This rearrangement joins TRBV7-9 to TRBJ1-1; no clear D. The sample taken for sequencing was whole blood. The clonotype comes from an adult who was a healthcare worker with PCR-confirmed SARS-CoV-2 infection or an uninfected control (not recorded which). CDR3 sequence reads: CASSVTLITEAFF. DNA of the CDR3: TGTGCCAGCAGCGTGACCCTGATCACTGAAGCTTTCTTT.